This TCR beta chain was documented in a study of cytomegalovirus exposure and HLA in healthy donors. The CDR3 runs to 16 residues. Per germline, CDR1 WNHNN and CDR2 SYGVQD (reference sequence). J was trimmed by 5 bases and V by 5 bases; bases with no gene match: 10. Overall study findings and caveats: In a later analysis, a genetic analysis reported fewer productive-TCR N-insertions in an Asian-associated ancestry cluster than the cohort average. The productive fraction for most TCR beta V segments was about 87% or about 30% in an earlier analysis.

Concerning this clone itself: Its antigen is as yet unknown.

Primers for the PCR totalled 60 Vbeta and 13 Jbeta. The repertoire was sequenced with immunoSEQ multiplex PCR; TCRdb's copy has only in-frame clones and lacks some. The table has approximately 190,000 clones, roughly 82% seen once. V usage is TRBV10-1 and J usage is TRBJ2-3; 10 nucleotides align to TRBD2. The receptor was derived from a woman aged 45-60 years in good health and CMV-seropositive. Material for sequencing was PBMCs. CDR3 bases: TGCGCCAGCAGTAGCGGGCTAGCGGGGGTGCTAGATACGCAGTATTTT. This encodes CASSSGLAGVLDTQYF.